One and the same sample provided the 28 T cell receptor beta chains below, sequenced in a study of blood T cell repertoires in COVID-19. The protocol was immunoSEQ multiplex PCR, while the TCRdb copy is restricted to in-frame clones and leaves out a portion. The sample has 130,000 or so clones, 75% to 90% seen once; the top ten hold 28%. Sequencing was carried out using peripheral blood. The receptor set was obtained from a man aged 70-80 years with active or convalescent COVID-19.

This chain uses TRBV10-3 with TRBJ1-2; weak D call: TRBD1 (5 bases). CDR1 and CDR2 (germline): ENHRY, SYGVKD. CDR3 length: 12 amino acids. Trimming stripped 10 bases from V and 3 bases from J, with 12 bases between. The CDR3 region is CANLDSYYGYTF. Here the CDR3 DNA reads TGTGCCAATCTAGACAGCTACTATGGCTACACCTTC.

The chain has TRBV19 and TRBJ2-1, with 10 nucleotides matching TRBD2. The CDR3 covers 16 residues. With 5 bases clipped from V and 8 bases from J, the junction kept 12 bases outside the gene matches. CDR1 and CDR2 from the germline V gene are LNHDA and SQIVND (reference sequence). CDR3 DNA sequence: TGTGCCAGTAGTGAGTGGGCTAGCGGGAGTTGGGATGAGCAGTTCTTC. This codes for CASSEWASGSWDEQFF.

The J gene is TRBJ1-3, the V gene TRBV5-1; 8 bases fit TRBD1. J gave up 7 bases and V 1 base, and 10 bases lay outside the gene matches. The germline gives CDR1 SGHRS, CDR2 YFSETQ. CDR3 length: 16 residues. This chain's CDR3 is CASSLSAGGLGNTIYF. The CDR3 DNA reads as TGCGCCAGCAGCTTGTCGGCAGGGGGCTTAGGGAACACCATATATTTT.

The chain has TRBV28 and TRBJ1-5, with D perhaps matching TRBD1 (5 bases). V lost 5 bases to trimming and J lost 5 bases, with 19 bases between them. Germline V CDR1 and CDR2: MDHEN, SYDVKM. This CDR3 region has 16 residues. The CDR3 sequence: CASSVGRATSHQPQHF. The CDR3 bases are TGTGCCAGCAGTGTGGGCAGGGCCACCTCCCATCAGCCCCAGCATTTT. Based on the CDR3 plus reference TRBV28 and TRBJ1-5, the full variable domain is DVKVTQSSRYLVKRTGEKVFLECVQDMDHENMFWYRQDPGLGLRLIYFSYDVKMKEKGDIPEGYSVSREKKERFSLILESASTNQTSMYLCASSVGRATSHQPQHFGDGTRLSIL.

With regard to this clone: At one boundary the junction diverges from the germline segment, which might be a read error. This chain links TRBV24-1 with TRBJ2-3; no clear D. The CDR3 runs to 19 residues. The V gene's germline CDR1 is KGHDR and CDR2 SFDVKD. This CDR3 reads CATSDQPLGAPRSIDTQYF. In nucleotides, the CDR3 is TGTGCCACCAGTGATCAGCCCTTAGGAGCGCCGCGGAGCATAGATACGCAGTATTTT.

V is TRBV28 and J is TRBJ2-5, with 7 bases fitting TRBD1. The CDR3 totals 13 residues. CDR1 is MDHEN, CDR2 SYDVKM, per germline. The trim removed 2 bases at V and 5 bases at J, leaving 2 bases unmatched. CDR3 DNA sequence: TGTGCCAGCAGTTTAAACAGGGGTGAGACCCAGTACTTC. Its translation is CASSLNRGETQYF.

The CDR3 region is CASSLDHNSYEQYF. CDR3 coding DNA: TGTGCCAGCAGCTTAGACCACAACTCCTACGAGCAGTACTTC. The rearrangement joins TRBV7-2 to TRBJ2-7; D uncertain. Trimming removed 1 base at V and 0 bases at J, with 7 bases between. CDR1 is SGHTA, CDR2 FQGNSA, per germline. The CDR3 has 14 residues.

The chain uses TRBV18 and TRBJ1-1; D unresolved. The CDR3 length is 13 residues. The V end lost 6 bases, the J end lost 1 base, and 9 bases lay between the germline ends. CDR1 and CDR2 from the germline V gene are KGHSH and LQKENI. CDR3 protein: CASSLTPNTEAFF. Written as DNA, the CDR3 is TGTGCCAGCTCGTTGACACCGAACACTGAAGCTTTCTTT.

V and J are TRBV19 and TRBJ1-2; D remains unclear. This CDR3 contains 17 residues. Germline V gene lookup returns CDR1 LNHDA and CDR2 SQIVND (reference sequence). Trimming stripped 4 bases from V and 4 bases from J, with 22 bases between. CDR3 DNA: TGTGCCAGTAGTACCCCCCGCGGCAGTGACGTTTTCTATGGCTACACCTTC. This translates into CASSTPRGSDVFYGYTF. Full variable domain (rest looked up from reference TRBV19 and TRBJ1-2): DGGITQSPKYLFRKEGQNVTLSCEQNLNHDAMYWYRQDPGQGLRLIYYSQIVNDFQKGDIAEGYSVSREKKESFPLTVTSAQKNPTAFYLCASSTPRGSDVFYGYTFGSGTRLTVV.

V gene TRBV2 combines with J gene TRBJ1-5; a possible D gene is TRBD1 (5 bases). V gave up 4 bases and J gave up 2 bases, with 9 bases separating them. There are 14 residues in the CDR3. Germline V lookup: CDR1 SNHLY, CDR2 FYNNEI. CDR3 loop: CASSVPGGNQPQHF. CDR3 bases: TGTGCCAGCAGTGTGCCGGGGGGCAATCAGCCCCAGCATTTT.

The rearrangement joins TRBV6-1 to TRBJ1-6; 7 bases map to TRBD1. V trimming: 4 bases; J trimming: 3 bases; junction bases outside the gene matches: 6. CDR1 is MNHNS, CDR2 SASEGT, per germline. The CDR3 runs 16 residues. Written as DNA, the CDR3 is TGTGCCAGCAGTGGGTTCACAGGGGTCTATAATTCACCCCTCCACTTT. It codes for CASSGFTGVYNSPLHF.

CDR3 loop: CASSFNFFDTQYF. Written as DNA, the CDR3 is TGTGCCAGCAGCTTTAACTTTTTCGATACGCAGTATTTT. The genes are TRBV11-3 and TRBJ2-3, with unresolved D. The CDR3 is made up of 13 amino acids. Per the germline V gene, CDR1 is SGHNT and CDR2 is YENEEA. The V end lost 3 bases, the J end lost 6 bases, and 10 bases lay between the germline ends.

This chain joins TRBV2 and TRBJ2-3, with TRBD2 matching 7 bases. Germline V gene sequence: CDR1 SNHLY, CDR2 FYNNEI. Trimming took 5 bases from V and 0 from J; bases not matched to a gene: 11. The CDR3 loop spans 17 amino acids. This CDR3 is CASSSRSAGLSTDTQYF. The CDR3 DNA sequence: TGTGCCAGCAGTAGCCGGTCAGCGGGACTAAGCACAGATACGCAGTATTTT.

The chain is built from TRBV19 and TRBJ2-6, with unresolved D. The CDR3 loop spans 14 amino acids. CDR1 and CDR2 from the germline V gene are LNHDA and SQIVND (reference sequence). Trimming took off 5 bases at V and 4 bases at J, with 9 bases between the two ends. In nucleotides, the CDR3 is TGTGCCAGTAGTGTTGGGCTAGGGGCCAACGTCCTGACTTTC. The encoded protein is CASSVGLGANVLTF.

This rearrangement joins TRBV4-1 to TRBJ1-1, with a weak D call TRBD1 (5 bases). With 0 bases removed from V and 4 bases from J, the gap between germline ends came to 15 bases. CDR1 and CDR2 (germline): MGHRA, YSYEKL. The CDR3 covers 16 residues. The CDR3 is CASSQDRRGGGTEAFF. The CDR3 region has the DNA TGCGCCAGCAGCCAAGATAGACGGGGGGGTGGCACTGAAGCTTTCTTT.

The chain links TRBV10-1 to TRBJ2-1; the D gene is possibly TRBD2 (5 bases). The germline V and J ends were trimmed by 5 bases and 8 bases, with 16 bases remaining between them. The CDR3 runs to 14 residues. Per germline, CDR1 WNHNN and CDR2 SYGVQD (reference sequence). CDR3 bases: TGCGCCAGCAGTACGGAACGCCCCGGGGATGAGCAGTTCTTC. Residues: CASSTERPGDEQFF.

This clone was seen a handful of times. The chain has TRBV6-5 and TRBJ1-2, with 8 bases that match TRBD1. V gave up 2 bases and J gave up 6 bases; unmatched junction bases: 5. Per germline, CDR1 MNHEY and CDR2 SVGAGI. This CDR3 spans 14 amino acids. In DNA, the CDR3 is TGTGCCAGCAGTTACGGACAGGGAATGAATGGCTACACCTTC. This codes for CASSYGQGMNGYTF.

The chain carries TRBV4-2 and TRBJ2-1; D not resolved. The V and J ends lost 1 base and 0 bases respectively, with 10 bases between them. Germline V gene sequence: CDR1 LGHNA, CDR2 YNFKEQ. The CDR3 is 16 residues long. As DNA, the CDR3 is TGTGCCAGCAGCCAAGGACTCGGAAACTCCTACAATGAGCAGTTCTTC. Encoded protein: CASSQGLGNSYNEQFF.

This sequence joins TRBV15 and TRBJ1-5, with D possibly matching TRBD1 (6 bases). This CDR3 region has 14 residues. Germline V gene data show CDR1 as LNHNV and CDR2 as YYDKDF (reference sequence). The V end was cut by 8 bases, the J end by 0 bases, with 11 bases between. CDR3 DNA sequence: TGTGCCACCCAGGACAGAATTAGCAATCAGCCCCAGCATTTT. Protein sequence: CATQDRISNQPQHF.

This chain connects TRBV28 to TRBJ2-7; D is undetermined. Germline-derived CDR1 and CDR2 are MDHEN and SYDVKM. V lost 7 bases and J lost 2, with 9 bases in between. CDR3 length: 12 amino acids. The CDR3 sequence: CASTRETYEQYF. The CDR3, as DNA: TGTGCCAGCACTAGAGAGACCTACGAGCAGTACTTC.

The chain has TRBV5-8 and TRBJ1-2, with 9 bases lining up with TRBD1. Trimming took 1 base from V and 3 from J; bases not matched to a gene: 10. Looked up from germline, CDR1 is SGHTS and CDR2 is YDEGEE. The CDR3 is made up of 17 amino acids. The CDR3 region has the DNA TGTGCCAGCAGCTTGACTCCGGGACAGGGAGGGGACTATGGCTACACCTTC. This sequence encodes CASSLTPGQGGDYGYTF.

The chain employs TRBV3-1 (or the pseudogene TRBV3-2) and TRBJ2-2, with D unresolved. This CDR3 has 15 residues. The germline V and J ends were trimmed by 4 bases and 3 bases, with 12 bases remaining between them. Germline V gene data show CDR1 as LGHDT and CDR2 as YNNKEL (reference sequence). The CDR3 protein is CASSPDARYTGELFF. The CDR3 nucleotides read TGTGCCAGCAGCCCCGACGCTAGATACACCGGGGAGCTGTTTTTT.

This chain connects TRBV19 to TRBJ2-2, with TRBD1 as a possible D gene (5 bases). The V gene's germline CDR1 is LNHDA and CDR2 SQIVND (reference sequence). This CDR3 contains 16 residues. Trimming stripped 1 base from V and 7 bases from J, with 16 bases between. The CDR3 DNA sequence: TGTGCCAGTAGTATAGTTACAGGCTGGGATAGCGGGGAGCTGTTTTTT. Translating it yields CASSIVTGWDSGELFF.

This clone was seen once. The chain couples TRBV6-6 to TRBJ2-5, with 7 bases that match TRBD2. CDR3 size: 15 residues. In germline, CDR1 is MNHNY, CDR2 SVGAGI (reference sequence). V dropped 6 bases and J dropped 5; count of bases not matched to a gene: 12. In nucleotides, the CDR3 is TGTGCCAGCAGGGACGCTAGCGGAGGAAGGGAGACCCAGTACTTC. This encodes CASRDASGGRETQYF.

The chain employs TRBV5-1 and TRBJ1-1; 7 bases align to TRBD1. V shed 1 base and J 0 bases; nucleotides not matched to a gene: 3. The CDR3 loop spans 15 amino acids. Germline V gene sequence: CDR1 SGHRS, CDR2 YFSETQ. The DNA of the CDR3 is TGCGCCAGCAGCTTGCTACAGGGGATGAACACTGAAGCTTTCTTT. This sequence encodes CASSLLQGMNTEAFF.

The CDR3 is CASSYSALPGEHGYTF. CDR3 DNA sequence: TGTGCCAGCAGTTACTCGGCCCTCCCCGGGGAGCATGGCTACACCTTC. The rearrangement joins TRBV6-5 to TRBJ1-2; D not certain. Trimming left V 0 bases short and J 6 bases short, with 17 bases between. Germline V gives CDR1 MNHEY, CDR2 SVGAGI. This CDR3 is 16 amino acids long.

There are a few counts of this clone. The CDR3 sequence: CASSLRAGGKNNEQFF. CDR3 DNA sequence: TGCGCCAGCAGCTTGAGAGCGGGAGGGAAAAACAATGAGCAGTTCTTC. The chain uses TRBV5-1 and TRBJ2-1; 10 bases are a match to TRBD2. Per germline, CDR1 SGHRS and CDR2 YFSETQ. This CDR3 spans 16 amino acids. The trim removed 1 base at V and 5 bases at J, leaving 6 bases unmatched.

This rearrangement joins TRBV21-1 to TRBJ2-3; TRBD2 is the table's D call, not checked against the DNA. TRBV21-1 is a documented pseudogene. The CDR3 covers 14 residues. The CDR3 DNA reads TGTGCCAGCAGCAAGAACTATAGCACAGATACGCAGTATTTT. It specifies CASSKNYSTDTQYF.